A selection of T cell receptor beta chains follows, all from one sample in a study of T cells after yellow fever vaccination. MiXCR was run by TCRdb on the 5' RACE reads, yielding one entry per CDR3 protein. Of some 340,000 distinct CDR3 sequences in the sample, about 10% were seen once. Here the sequenced sample was CD4+ T cells sorted from PBMCs, taken 45 days after the yellow fever booster vaccination. The receptors were gathered from a man between 18 and 29 years old who received the YFV17D yellow fever vaccine. The CDR3 runs from the conserved cysteine through the conserved F or W. The D gene is left open where the match is weak. For some rows the clone size is stated as once, few or many, or as a class when expanded; others skip it.

CDR3 DNA	CDR3 protein	clone size	V gene	J gene	D gene
TGTGCCAGCAGCTTAGTCACAGGGGGCTCCTACGAGCAGTACTTC	CASSLVTGGSYEQYF	many	TRBV7-2	TRBJ2-7	TRBD1
TGCGCCAGCGAGGGATCAGGGGGCGAACAAGAGACCCAGTACTTC	CASEGSGGEQETQYF	few	TRBV4-1	TRBJ2-5	TRBD1
TGTGCCAGCAGTGTACCTAGCGGGGGGTCTGCAGATACGCAGTATTTT	CASSVPSGGSADTQYF	many	TRBV28	TRBJ2-3	TRBD2
TGCGCCAGCAGCCGCAACCGGGACACTGCCTACAATGAGCAGTTCTTC	CASSRNRDTAYNEQFF	many	TRBV5-1	TRBJ2-1	NA
TGCGCCAGCAGCCAAGGAAATGGAGTGGGGGTTCCAGATACGCAGTATTTT	CASSQGNGVGVPDTQYF	NA	TRBV4-3	TRBJ2-3	NA
TGTGCCATCAGCACCTCCAATCAGCCCCAGCATTTT	CAISTSNQPQHF	NA	TRBV10-3	TRBJ1-5	NA
TGTGCCAGCAAGCTGACAAACATTCAGTACTTC	CASKLTNIQYF	few	TRBV7-2	TRBJ2-4	NA
TGCGCCACCCGACCCCAAATGAACACTGAAGCTTTCTTT	CATRPQMNTEAFF	many	TRBV5-1	TRBJ1-1	NA
TGTGCCAGCAGCGGGACAGGGATTGAGCAGTTCTTC	CASSGTGIEQFF	NA	TRBV9	TRBJ2-1	TRBD1
TGTGCCAGCAGCGTAATAGGTAGCACAGATACGCAGTATTTT	CASSVIGSTDTQYF	few	TRBV9	TRBJ2-3	NA
TGTGCCAGCAGCTTGGGACTAGATTACAATGAGCAGTTCTTC	CASSLGLDYNEQFF	few	TRBV7-3	TRBJ2-1	TRBD2
TGCAGTGCCAAAACGGGGGGCGGCTATACGCAGTATTTT	CSAKTGGGYTQYF	NA	TRBV20-1	TRBJ2-3	NA
TGTGCCAGCAGCCTGGAGCGGGGGTGGAATGAGCAGTTCTTC	CASSLERGWNEQFF	few	TRBV27	TRBJ2-1	TRBD2
TGCAGCGTACTGGACGGTCTCAATCAGCCCCAGCATTTT	CSVLDGLNQPQHF	NA	TRBV29-1	TRBJ1-5	NA
TGTGCCAGCACTAACAGGGGGCGGAACACTGAAGCTTTCTTT	CASTNRGRNTEAFF	NA	TRBV27	TRBJ1-1	TRBD1
TGTGCCAGCAGCCTTGCAGGGGGGAACGACGAGCAGTACTTC	CASSLAGGNDEQYF	NA	TRBV7-2	TRBJ2-7	NA
TGTGCCACCACCCAACAGGGTATTTCGGATGGCTACACCTTC	CATTQQGISDGYTF	few	TRBV24-1	TRBJ1-2	NA
TGTGCCAGCGACTCGAGCACAGATACGCAGTATTTT	CASDSSTDTQYF	NA	TRBV7-2	TRBJ2-3	NA
TGCGCCAGCAGCCAAGGGGGGTTCGGGTATAATTCACCCCTCCACTTT	CASSQGGFGYNSPLHF	few	TRBV4-3	TRBJ1-6	NA
TGTGCCAGCAGTTACTTTGACAGGGGGTATGGTGGCTACACCTTC	CASSYFDRGYGGYTF	few	TRBV6-5	TRBJ1-2	TRBD1
TGCAGTGCTAGAGCTGGATCCTACGAGCAGTACTTC	CSARAGSYEQYF	NA	TRBV20-1	TRBJ2-7	NA
TGTGCCAGCAGAGGCTACGACACCGGGGAGCTGTTTTTT	CASRGYDTGELFF	few	TRBV2	TRBJ2-2	NA
TGCGCCAGCAGCCTGGGCGGGGGGAACAAAAACATTCAGTACTTC	CASSLGGGNKNIQYF	few	TRBV5-1	TRBJ2-4	TRBD2
TGTGCCAGCAGCCAGAGCTACAGGGATGATGGCTACACCTTC	CASSQSYRDDGYTF	few	TRBV7-2	TRBJ1-2	NA
TGTGCCAGCGGGACAGGGCGGACTGGAAACACCATATATTTT	CASGTGRTGNTIYF	few	TRBV6-5	TRBJ1-3	TRBD1
TGTGCCAGCAGCCAACCCACGACAGGGGGCAATCAGCCCCAGCATTTT	CASSQPTTGGNQPQHF	NA	TRBV28	TRBJ1-5	TRBD1
TGCGCCAGCAGCCAAGGGCTAAGGGGAGCCGAAGCTTTCTTT	CASSQGLRGAEAFF	NA	TRBV4-1	TRBJ1-1	NA
TGTGCCAGCAGAACCGGGACAGCCACTTCTGGCTACACCTTC	CASRTGTATSGYTF	few	TRBV6-6	TRBJ1-2	TRBD1
TGTGCCAGCAGCCCACAGACAGGGCGAAACATTCAGTACTTC	CASSPQTGRNIQYF	few	TRBV7-9	TRBJ2-4	TRBD1
TGCGCCAGCAGCCAGGTGGACATGGGCTTTTCTAATTCACCCCTCCACTTT	CASSQVDMGFSNSPLHF	NA	TRBV4-1	TRBJ1-6	NA
TGCAGCGTCGGCGACGGCCGAGGTCAGCCCCAGCATTTT	CSVGDGRGQPQHF	few	TRBV29-1	TRBJ1-5	NA
TGTGCCAGCAGTGGGGGCACAGGGATGGAGACCCAGTACTTC	CASSGGTGMETQYF	many	TRBV6-1	TRBJ2-5	NA
TGCGCCAGCAGCCCAGATAAAGATACGCAGTATTTT	CASSPDKDTQYF	NA	TRBV5-1	TRBJ2-3	NA
TGTGCCAGCTTTTCCTGGACAGAGAACACTGAAGCTTTCTTT	CASFSWTENTEAFF	NA	TRBV6-6	TRBJ1-1	NA
TGTGCCAGCAGTTCCTACATGGGGAGGCATGAAAAACTGTTTTTT	CASSSYMGRHEKLFF	few	TRBV6-6	TRBJ1-4	NA
TGTGCCAGCAGTAAGGGACAGTACCAAGAGACCCAGTACTTC	CASSKGQYQETQYF	few	TRBV6-1	TRBJ2-5	TRBD1
TGTGCCAGCAGCTTACTACCTAGCGGGGGATACGAGCAGTACTTC	CASSLLPSGGYEQYF	NA	TRBV7-2	TRBJ2-7	TRBD2
TGCAGTGCTAGCGGCCAGCAAGAGACCCAGTACTTC	CSASGQQETQYF	NA	TRBV20-1	TRBJ2-5	NA
TGTGCCATCAACCTCGAACAGGGTCCCTATGGCTACACCTTC	CAINLEQGPYGYTF	few	TRBV10-3	TRBJ1-2	NA
TGCGCCTGCTCCCGGGACACCAATGAAAAACTGTTTTTT	CACSRDTNEKLFF	NA	TRBV4-1	TRBJ1-4	NA
TGTGCCAGTAGTATCGTACCTTCGACTGAAGCTTTCTTT	CASSIVPSTEAFF	many	TRBV19	TRBJ1-1	NA
TGTGCCAGCAGAGCCAGGCTTGTGGATCAGCCCCAGCATTTT	CASRARLVDQPQHF	few	TRBV25-1	TRBJ1-5	NA
TGTGCCAGCAGCGTAGATGGGGTGACGAACACTGAAGCTTTCTTT	CASSVDGVTNTEAFF	many	TRBV9	TRBJ1-1	NA
TGTGCCAGCAGCTCCCGGCCCAGGGAGACCCAGTACTTC	CASSSRPRETQYF	few	TRBV11-2	TRBJ2-5	NA
TGTGCCAGCAGCTTGGCAGGGTCAGGGGGCGCGGCCGGGGAGCTGTTTTTT	CASSLAGSGGAAGELFF	NA	TRBV5-4	TRBJ2-2	TRBD1
TGCGCCAGCAGCCAAGATCGTGCTCTGGGCGAGCAGTACTTC	CASSQDRALGEQYF	NA	TRBV4-3	TRBJ2-7	NA
TGCGCCAGCACCCAGGGGTTCGGGGAAAAACTGTTTTTT	CASTQGFGEKLFF	NA	TRBV5-1	TRBJ1-4	NA
TGTGCCAGCAGCTTAGGGGGGGATTCACCCCTCCACTTT	CASSLGGDSPLHF	many	TRBV7-9	TRBJ1-6	NA
TGTGCCAGCAGCTATAACAACGGGGTATCAGAGACCCAGTACTTC	CASSYNNGVSETQYF	NA	TRBV2	TRBJ2-5	NA
TGTGCCAGCAGAACCACCGGTGTAGGTGCCTACGAGCAGTACTTC	CASRTTGVGAYEQYF	few	TRBV6-5	TRBJ2-7	NA
TGTGCCAGCACCTCAGGGGGCGGCCCCCAGCATTTT	CASTSGGGPQHF	few	TRBV7-6	TRBJ1-5	TRBD1
TGCAGTGCTAGTGGAGGCGGGAACACTGAAGCTTTCTTT	CSASGGGNTEAFF	many	TRBV20-1	TRBJ1-1	NA